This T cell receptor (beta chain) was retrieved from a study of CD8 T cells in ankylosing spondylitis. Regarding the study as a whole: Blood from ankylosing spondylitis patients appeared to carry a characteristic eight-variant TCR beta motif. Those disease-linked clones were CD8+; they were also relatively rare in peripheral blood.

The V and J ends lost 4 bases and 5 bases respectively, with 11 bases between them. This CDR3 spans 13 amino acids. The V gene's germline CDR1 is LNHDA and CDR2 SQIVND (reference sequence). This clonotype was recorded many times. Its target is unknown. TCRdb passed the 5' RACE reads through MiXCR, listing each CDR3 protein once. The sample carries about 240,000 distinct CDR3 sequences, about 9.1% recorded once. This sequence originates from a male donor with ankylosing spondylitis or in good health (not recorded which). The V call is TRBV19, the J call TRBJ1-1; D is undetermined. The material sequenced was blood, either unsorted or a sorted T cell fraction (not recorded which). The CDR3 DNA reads TGTGCCAGTAGTAGAGCTATGCGAACTGAAGCTTTCTTT. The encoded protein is CASSRAMRTEAFF.